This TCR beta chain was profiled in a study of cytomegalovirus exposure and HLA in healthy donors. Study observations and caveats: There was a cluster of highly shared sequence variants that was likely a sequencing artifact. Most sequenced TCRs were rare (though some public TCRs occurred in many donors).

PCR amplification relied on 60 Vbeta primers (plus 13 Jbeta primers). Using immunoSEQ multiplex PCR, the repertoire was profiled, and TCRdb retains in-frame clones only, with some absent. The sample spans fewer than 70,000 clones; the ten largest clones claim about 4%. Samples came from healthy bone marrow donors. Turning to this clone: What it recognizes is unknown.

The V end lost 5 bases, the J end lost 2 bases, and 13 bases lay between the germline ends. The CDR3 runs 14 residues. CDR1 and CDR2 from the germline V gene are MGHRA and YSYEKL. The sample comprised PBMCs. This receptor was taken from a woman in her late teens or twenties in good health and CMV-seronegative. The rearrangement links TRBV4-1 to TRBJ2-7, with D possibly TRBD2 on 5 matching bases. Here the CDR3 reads CASSNLGSPYEQYF. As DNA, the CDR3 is TGCGCCAGCAGCAACTTGGGGAGTCCCTACGAGCAGTACTTC.